This T cell receptor beta chain was found in a study of Ad26.COV2.S vaccination and SARS-CoV-2 variants. Background on the study: The donor belonged to the COV1001 Ad26.COV2.S trial arm. Ad26.COV2.S shots went into the muscle once or twice, 56 days apart. Findings and caveats of the study: With respect to non-spike TCR breadth, vaccine and placebo recipients were similar.

Clones were read by immunoSEQ multiplex PCR, and TCRdb kept only the in-frame ones, dropping some. The sample has 350,000 to 500,000 clones, approximately 90% seen once. A note on this clone: What it binds is not known.

Trimming shortened V by 0 bases and J by 1 base, and 10 bases separated the two germline ends. This CDR3 is built from 16 residues. Germline V gene lookup returns CDR1 LGHNA and CDR2 YSLEER. The sample's treatment: approximately 18 received Ad26.COV2.S at low or high dose, single or two shots; five or six received placebo; per-sample allocation not given. Vaccine and placebo recipients were sampled on day 63 after the first injection. The donor's status was that of an adult aged 18-55 years in Boston. This chain links TRBV4-3 with TRBJ2-1; D ambiguous. The sample here was peripheral blood, taken in a trial of Ad26.COV2.S vaccine versus placebo. The origin of this receptor is a person aged 18-65 years who received the Ad26.COV2.S COVID-19 vaccine or a placebo. CDR3 DNA sequence: TGCGCCAGCAGCCAAGAGGGAACGATTTCCTACAATGAGCAGTTCTTC. Translation: CASSQEGTISYNEQFF.